A single sample is the source of the 23 T cell receptor beta chains below, sequenced in a study of Ad26.COV2.S vaccination and SARS-CoV-2 variants. Clones were sequenced by immunoSEQ multiplex PCR, and TCRdb holds only the in-frame ones, with some missing. The sample records hundreds of thousands of clones, roughly 84% being singletons. Treatment defined: some 20 received Ad26.COV2.S at low or high dose, single or two shots; about 5 received placebo; per-sample allocation not given. Vaccine and placebo recipients were sampled on day 63 after the first injection. The input for sequencing was peripheral blood, taken in a trial of Ad26.COV2.S vaccine versus placebo. The receptors stem from a person between 18 and 60 years old who received the Ad26.COV2.S COVID-19 vaccine or a placebo.

This clone was recorded only once. The V and J genes are TRBV11-2 and TRBJ1-1; D uncertain. CDR3 length equals 12 residues. V lost 4 bases and J 1 base, leaving 4 bases between the germline ends. Germline CDR1 reads SGHAT; CDR2 reads FQNNGV. The CDR3 bases are TGTGCCAGCAGCTGGAGGAACACTGAAGCTTTCTTT. It is translated as CASSWRNTEAFF.

The V and J genes are TRBV10-3 and TRBJ2-7; 9 nucleotides line up with TRBD2. Germline V CDR1 and CDR2: ENHRY, SYGVKD. V lost 6 bases to trimming and J lost 5 bases; unmatched junction nucleotides: 8. The CDR3 is 14 residues long. CDR3 amino acids: CAISRRAGGHEQYF. As DNA, the CDR3 is TGTGCCATCAGCAGACGAGCGGGGGGCCACGAGCAGTACTTC.

V gene TRBV9 combines with J gene TRBJ1-2; 7 bases align to TRBD1. V dropped 4 bases and J dropped 4; count of bases not matched to a gene: 4. CDR3 length equals 13 residues. Germline V gene data show CDR1 as SGDLS and CDR2 as YYNGEE. CDR3 protein: CASSQRDSYGYTF. The CDR3 DNA reads as TGTGCCAGCAGCCAACGGGACAGCTATGGCTACACCTTC. Filled out from reference TRBV9 and TRBJ1-2, the complete variable domain reads DSGVTQTPKHLITATGQRVTLRCSPRSGDLSVYWYQQSLDQGLQFLIQYYNGEERAKGNILERFSAQQFPDLHSELNLSSLELGDSALYFCASSQRDSYGYTFGSGTRLTVV.

This clone was detected once. The genes are TRBV21-1 and TRBJ2-3; TRBD2, as called in the table, went unchecked against the DNA. TRBV21-1 has pseudogene status. The CDR3 has 16 amino acids. CDR3 region: CASSKRGGGDTDTQYF. The DNA of the CDR3 is TGTGCCAGCAGCAAACGGGGAGGGGGTGACACAGATACGCAGTATTTT.

The chain has TRBV5-1 and TRBJ2-6; 8 bases align to TRBD1. The V and J ends lost 1 base and 4 bases, in that order; junction bases with no gene match: 7. Per the germline V gene, CDR1 is SGHRS and CDR2 is YFSETQ. The CDR3 is 17 residues long. DNA for the CDR3: TGCGCCAGCAGCTTGTTTCGGACAGGGACAGGGGCCAACGTCCTGACTTTC. Amino acids: CASSLFRTGTGANVLTF. The full variable domain, completed using reference TRBV5-1 and TRBJ2-6, is KAGVTQTPRYLIKTRGQQVTLSCSPISGHRSVSWYQQTPGQGLQFLFEYFSETQRNKGNFPGRFSGRQFSNSRSEMNVSTLELGDSALYLCASSLFRTGTGANVLTFGAGSRLTVL.

The rearrangement joins TRBV11-2 to TRBJ1-4; D remains unclear. The CDR3 has 14 residues. Trimming removed 5 bases at V and 7 bases at J, with 14 bases between. The germline gives CDR1 SGHAT, CDR2 FQNNGV. In nucleotides, the CDR3 is TGTGCCAGCAGCCTCTCACGGTTGGGTGAAAAACTGTTTTTT. Translation: CASSLSRLGEKLFF.

J is TRBJ2-7 and V is TRBV3-1 (or the pseudogene TRBV3-2); 11 bases align to TRBD2. V shed 5 bases, J shed 7 bases, and the junction held 10 bases outside the gene matches. Looked up from germline, CDR1 is LGHDT and CDR2 is YNNKEL (reference sequence). The CDR3 spans 15 residues. The CDR3 protein is CASSSLAGGYGEQYF. The DNA of the CDR3 is TGTGCCAGCAGCTCCCTAGCGGGGGGCTACGGGGAGCAGTACTTC.

V usage is TRBV9 and J usage is TRBJ1-4; the D is unclear. V lost 3 bases to trimming and J lost 3 bases, with 9 bases between them. The germline V gene encodes CDR1 SGDLS and CDR2 YYNGEE. This CDR3 has 14 amino acids. CDR3 coding DNA: TGTGCCAGCAGCGCCCGGGCCTCTAATGAAAAACTGTTTTTT. As protein: CASSARASNEKLFF.

The chain employs TRBV9 and TRBJ1-2; TRBD1 matches 7 bases. CDR1 and CDR2 (germline): SGDLS, YYNGEE. This CDR3 has 14 amino acids. V lost 3 bases, J lost 4 bases, and 6 bases stayed unmatched. The CDR3 sequence is CASSGQGTVYGYTF. CDR3 coding DNA: TGTGCCAGCAGCGGACAGGGTACCGTCTATGGCTACACCTTC.

This clone was detected only once. CDR3 loop: CASSQTPLVRYNEKLFF. DNA for the CDR3: TGCGCCAGCAGCCAGACCCCTCTGGTTCGATATAATGAAAAACTGTTTTTT. The chain joins TRBV5-1 to TRBJ1-4; no reliable D call. The CDR3 sequence is 17 residues long. V lost 4 bases, J lost 4 bases, and 20 bases lay in between. Germline V gene sequence: CDR1 SGHRS, CDR2 YFSETQ.

The J gene is TRBJ2-7, the V gene TRBV6-6; D is unclear. The length of the CDR3 is 15 residues. Trimming took off 2 bases at V and 2 bases at J, with 13 bases between the two ends. Germline V lookup: CDR1 MNHNY, CDR2 SVGAGI (reference sequence). The CDR3 loop reads CASSYVPVSTYEQYF. CDR3 nucleotides: TGTGCCAGCAGTTACGTTCCGGTTTCAACCTACGAGCAGTACTTC.

This sequence joins TRBV29-1 and TRBJ1-2, with D uncertain. V lost 1 base, J lost 8 bases, and 14 bases lay in between. The CDR3 has 13 residues. The germline V gene encodes CDR1 SQVTM and CDR2 ANQGSEA. The CDR3, as DNA: TGCAGCGTTGAAGGGTACAGCCCTAAGGGCTACACCTTC. Encoded protein: CSVEGYSPKGYTF.

The V call is TRBV6-5, the J call TRBJ1-3; D is ambiguous. Trimming shortened V by 2 bases and J by 0 bases, and 8 bases separated the two germline ends. The germline V gene encodes CDR1 MNHEY and CDR2 SVGAGI. This CDR3 region has 15 residues. The CDR3 DNA sequence: TGTGCCAGCAGTTACGGCTTGAGCTCTGGAAACACCATATATTTT. This translates into CASSYGLSSGNTIYF.

A few counts support this clone. As DNA, the CDR3 is TGTGCCAGCAGCTTACTGTCTGGATGGGATACGCAGTATTTT. Amino acids: CASSLLSGWDTQYF. The chain couples TRBV11-2 to TRBJ2-3, with D unresolved. With 2 bases removed from V and 6 bases from J, the gap between germline ends came to 12 bases. CDR3 size: 14 residues. CDR1 is SGHAT, CDR2 FQNNGV, per germline.

J is TRBJ1-2 and V is TRBV12-3 or TRBV12-4; D is ambiguous. With 6 bases removed from V and 2 bases from J, the gap between germline ends came to 10 bases. The CDR3 contains 13 residues. In nucleotides, the CDR3 is TGTGCCAGCAGGGACGACACAAACTATGGCTACACCTTC. This sequence encodes CASRDDTNYGYTF.

V gene TRBV7-2 combines with J gene TRBJ2-7; 8 bases are a match to TRBD2. Per the germline V gene, CDR1 is SGHTA and CDR2 is FQGNSA. This CDR3 comprises 14 residues. J lost 5 bases, V lost 7 bases, and 10 bases had no gene match. The CDR3 loop reads CASTSGGGRHEQYF. The DNA of the CDR3 is TGTGCCAGCACCTCCGGGGGGGGGCGGCACGAGCAGTACTTC.

The CDR3 protein is CASSQDLGATEDGYTF. CDR3 bases: TGTGCCAGCAGCCAAGATCTCGGGGCAACGGAGGATGGCTACACCTTC. This chain connects TRBV3-1 (or the pseudogene TRBV3-2) to TRBJ1-2, with D possibly being TRBD1 (5 bases). This CDR3 is 16 amino acids long. Per the germline V gene, CDR1 is LGHDT and CDR2 is YNNKEL (reference sequence). V lost 0 bases and J lost 6, with 17 bases in between.

This chain links TRBV2 with TRBJ1-4, with 9 nucleotides matching TRBD1. Germline V gives CDR1 SNHLY, CDR2 FYNNEI. V shed 6 bases, J shed 7 bases, and the junction held 6 bases outside the gene matches. This CDR3 is 14 amino acids long. This CDR3 is CASRGQGGSEKLFF. The DNA for the CDR3 is TGTGCCAGCAGGGGACAGGGTGGGAGTGAAAAACTGTTTTTT.

The V and J genes are TRBV5-6 and TRBJ1-6, with 11 bases identical to TRBD1. Trimming removed 4 bases from V and 10 bases from J; junction bases left unmatched: 10. The V gene's germline CDR1 is SGHDT and CDR2 YYEEEE. The length of the CDR3 is 16 residues. This chain's CDR3 is CASSLRTGGFESPLHF. As DNA, the CDR3 is TGTGCCAGCAGCCTACGGACAGGGGGCTTTGAGTCACCCCTCCACTTT.

This chain joins TRBV6-6 and TRBJ1-2, with 8 bases identical to TRBD1. The V and J ends lost 6 bases and 4 bases, in that order; junction bases with no gene match: 10. This CDR3 is built from 15 residues. Germline CDR1 and CDR2: MNHNY and SVGAGI (reference sequence). CDR3 in DNA: TGTGCCAGCAGAGAGGGTGGACAGGGCCTCTATGGCTACACCTTC. Its protein is CASREGGQGLYGYTF.

V is TRBV28 and J is TRBJ2-3; a weak D match, TRBD2 (5 bases). The CDR3 has 14 amino acids. From germline, CDR1 is MDHEN and CDR2 SYDVKM. V was shortened by 7 bases and J by 3 bases, with 14 bases between the two germline ends. The CDR3 is CASTDTGGTDTQYF. CDR3 nucleotides: TGTGCCAGCACCGACACCGGCGGGACAGATACGCAGTATTTT.

Comment on this clone: At one of its ends the junction is not consistent with the germline gene, which may arise from a read error. The gene calls are TRBV29-1 and TRBJ1-5; possible D gene TRBD1, 6 bases. CDR1 SQVTM and CDR2 ANQGSEA come from the germline V gene. The length of the CDR3 is 12 residues. CDR3 nucleotide sequence: TGCAGCGTTGAAGATCCAGGACAGTCGAGGGATTTT. Its protein product is CSVEDPGQSRDF.

The gene calls are TRBV27 and TRBJ2-1, with D maybe TRBD1 (6 bases). This CDR3 has 14 residues. V was shortened by 5 bases and J by 4 bases, with 12 bases between the two germline ends. Germline values: CDR1 MNHEY, CDR2 SMNVEV (reference sequence). The CDR3 protein is CASSLLGTYNEQFF. The CDR3 coding sequence is TGTGCCAGCAGTCTCCTCGGGACATACAATGAGCAGTTCTTC.